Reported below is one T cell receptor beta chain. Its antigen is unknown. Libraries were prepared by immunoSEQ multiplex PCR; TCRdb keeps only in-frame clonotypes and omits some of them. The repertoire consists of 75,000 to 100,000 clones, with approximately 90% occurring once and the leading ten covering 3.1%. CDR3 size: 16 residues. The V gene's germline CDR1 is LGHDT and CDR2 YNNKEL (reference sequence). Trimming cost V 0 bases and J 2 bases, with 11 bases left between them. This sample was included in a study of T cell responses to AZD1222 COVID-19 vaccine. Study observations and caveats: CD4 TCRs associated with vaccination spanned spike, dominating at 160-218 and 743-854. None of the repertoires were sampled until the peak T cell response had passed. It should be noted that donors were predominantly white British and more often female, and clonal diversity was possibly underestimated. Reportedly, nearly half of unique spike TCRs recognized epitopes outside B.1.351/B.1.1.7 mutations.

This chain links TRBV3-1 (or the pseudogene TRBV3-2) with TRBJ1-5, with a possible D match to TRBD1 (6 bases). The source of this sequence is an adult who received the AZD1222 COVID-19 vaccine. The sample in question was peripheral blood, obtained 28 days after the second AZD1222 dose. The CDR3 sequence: CASSQDSRGGNQPQHF. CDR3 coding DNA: TGTGCCAGCAGCCAAGATTCCAGGGGAGGCAATCAGCCCCAGCATTTT.